Below, 2 T cell receptor beta chains from the same sample are listed, as sequenced in a study of cytomegalovirus exposure and HLA in healthy donors. Vbeta (60) and Jbeta (13) primers were used in the PCR. The repertoire was sequenced with immunoSEQ multiplex PCR; TCRdb's copy has only in-frame clones and lacks some. The data hold around 92,000 clones, with around 81% observed a single time. Sequencing was performed on PBMCs. Source of these receptors: a man between 18 and 35 years old in good health and CMV-seronegative.

The genes are TRBV18 and TRBJ2-1; perhaps TRBD2 as D (6 bases). V lost 5 bases, J lost 5 bases, and 19 bases lay in between. Germline V gene sequence: CDR1 KGHSH, CDR2 LQKENI. The CDR3 runs to 16 residues. CDR3 protein: CASSLRGGTLDNEQFF. The CDR3 coding sequence is TGTGCCAGCTCATTACGCGGCGGGACCCTTGACAATGAGCAGTTCTTC. The whole variable domain, filled in from reference TRBV18 and TRBJ2-1, reads NAGVMQNPRHLVRRRGQEARLRCSPMKGHSHVYWYRQLPEEGLKFMVYLQKENIIDESGMPKERFSAEFPKEGPSILRIQQVVRGDSAAYFCASSLRGGTLDNEQFFGPGTRLTVL.

The chain carries TRBV6-1 and TRBJ2-7; 8 positions agree with TRBD1. From germline, CDR1 is MNHNS and CDR2 SASEGT. V trimming: 3 bases; J trimming: 3 bases; junction bases outside the gene matches: 10. The CDR3 is 16 amino acids. The DNA for the CDR3 is TGTGCCAGCAGTGAGTTTGGGCAGGGGGCTATCTACGAGCAGTACTTC. As protein: CASSEFGQGAIYEQYF.